A selection of T cell receptor beta chains follows, all from one sample in a study of STAT5B mutations in CD4+ large granular lymphocyte leukemia. Method: immunoSEQ multiplex PCR; TCRdb's copy keeps in-frame clones and lacks some. The data show about 30,000 clones, around 85% seen once. Sequencing input: CD4+ T cells from blood buffy coats. Source of these receptors: a human donor in good health. Each CDR3 is given with its conserved first and last residue. Each record gives: J gene, D gene, V gene, clone size, CDR3 DNA, CDR3 protein. A D gene is named only where the DNA matches it firmly. The size entry is marked missing in some rows and otherwise reads once, few, many or a size class.

>TRBJ1-3|TRBD1|TRBV6-5|NA
TGTGCCAGCAGTGGACAGGGTTTGGGAAACACCATATATTTT
CASSGQGLGNTIYF
>TRBJ2-5|NA|TRBV19|NA
TGTGCCAGTAGTGGGGATGGTAGGTCGGAGACCCAGTACTTC
CASSGDGRSETQYF
>TRBJ2-3|TRBD2|TRBV6-1|NA
TGTGCCAGCAGTGAGCCGGGACTAGCGGTCGCAGATACGCAGTATTTT
CASSEPGLAVADTQYF
>TRBJ2-5|TRBD2|TRBV19|few
TGTGCCAGTAGTCTGGGAGGGGAAAAAAAAGAGACCCAGTACTTC
CASSLGGEKKETQYF
>TRBJ2-1|NA|TRBV9|once
TGTGCCAGCAGCGTAGCGGCCCCCTCGAGCTCCTACAATGAGCAGTTCTTC
CASSVAAPSSSYNEQFF
>TRBJ1-3|NA|TRBV5-1|NA
TGCGCCAGCAGCTTGACGGATTCGGGCTCCGGAAACACCATATATTTT
CASSLTDSGSGNTIYF
>TRBJ2-3|NA|TRBV6-1|NA
TGTGCCAGCAGTGAAGTCGACAGAAGGGCGCAGTATTTT
CASSEVDRRAQYF
>TRBJ2-7|NA|TRBV4-1|few
TGCGCCAGCAGCCAGTACCTGGGCGGCTTGACCTACGAGCAGTACTTC
CASSQYLGGLTYEQYF
>TRBJ2-1|TRBD2|TRBV5-4|once
TGTGCCAGCAGCTATGGGACTAGCGGGAGGAGTGGTGAGCAGTTCTTC
CASSYGTSGRSGEQFF
>TRBJ2-7|NA|TRBV6-5|NA
TGTGCCAGCAGCCCCGACAGTCGCGAGCAGTACTTC
CASSPDSREQYF
>TRBJ2-1|NA|TRBV7-8|NA
TGTGCCAGCAGCTTGGGCGGACAAGAAAAGAATGAGCAGTTCTTC
CASSLGGQEKNEQFF
>TRBJ1-2|NA|TRBV18|NA
TGTGCCAGCTCACCCCCCGAGGGAGGGGATTACTATGGCTACACCTTC
CASSPPEGGDYYGYTF
>TRBJ1-2|NA|TRBV15|NA
TGTGCCACCAGCCCCGACCTCGACGGAAACTATGGCTACACCTTC
CATSPDLDGNYGYTF